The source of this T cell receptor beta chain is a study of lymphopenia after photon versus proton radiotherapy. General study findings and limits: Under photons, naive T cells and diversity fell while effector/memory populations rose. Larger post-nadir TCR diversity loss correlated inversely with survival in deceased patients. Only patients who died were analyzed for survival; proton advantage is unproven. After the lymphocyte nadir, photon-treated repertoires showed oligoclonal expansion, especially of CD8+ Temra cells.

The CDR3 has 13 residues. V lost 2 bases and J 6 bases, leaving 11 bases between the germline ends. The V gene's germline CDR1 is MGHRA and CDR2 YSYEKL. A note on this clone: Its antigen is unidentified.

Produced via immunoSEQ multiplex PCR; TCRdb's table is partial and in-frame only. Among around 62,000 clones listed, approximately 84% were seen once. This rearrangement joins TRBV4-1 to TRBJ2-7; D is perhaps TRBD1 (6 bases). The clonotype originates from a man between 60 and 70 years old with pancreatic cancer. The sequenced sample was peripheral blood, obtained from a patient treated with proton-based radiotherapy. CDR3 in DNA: TGCGCCAGCAGCCAACAACAGGGTGTCGAGCAGTACTTC. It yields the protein CASSQQQGVEQYF.